This T cell receptor beta chain was recorded in a study of radiotherapy plus CTLA-4 blockade in lung cancer (dated by TCRdb to between 2017 and 2018). Background for the entire study: Objective responses were observed in approximately 17% of enrolled patients, and disease control was achieved in approximately 32%. General conclusions and limits of the study: The strongest predictors of response, as reported, were early dynamic changes in blood T cell clones along with a rise in serum interferon-beta after radiation. TCR clones derived from tumors expanded in peripheral blood after treatment with radiotherapy and ipilimumab.

Library preparation used the immunoSEQ multiplex PCR assay. This immuneACCESS table, as held by TCRdb, lists in-frame sequences with V and J called but not all clones. Of the missing ones, under half trace to an unresolved V gene in checked studies; the others have no known cause. Within this sample are tens of thousands of clones, with approximately 80% of them counted one time only. The ten largest make up 2.4% of the sample. The study evaluated CTLA-4 blockade (ipilimumab) given together with focal radiation therapy in patients who had chemo-refractory metastatic non-small-cell lung cancer. The germline V gene encodes CDR1 SGHRS and CDR2 YFSETQ. V lost 3 bases and J lost 2 bases, and the count of bases not matched to a germline gene is 3. The CDR3, cysteine through phenylalanine, is 14 amino acids long. Only the CDR3 part of the read is kept: 42 bases, read in frame from the first base. Turning to this clone: What this receptor recognizes is not known. Base qualities are not recorded, but no much larger clone differs from it by a single base.

The TCR comes from a human donor with non-small cell lung cancer whose response to radiotherapy plus ipilimumab could not be evaluated. The specimen comprised peripheral blood, sampled from a patient treated with radiotherapy plus ipilimumab. The rearrangement joined TRBV5-1 to TRBJ2-7; TRBD1 lines up with 9 middle nucleotides. The CDR3 has the sequence CASSSGTGTYEQYF. The DNA is TGCGCCAGCAGCTCCGGGACAGGGACCTACGAGCAGTACTTC.